The 26 T cell receptor beta chains given below trace back to one sample, sequenced in a study of blood T cell repertoires in COVID-19. Assay used: immunoSEQ multiplex PCR; TCRdb lists only in-frame clones, some missing. In the table there are more than 100,000 clones, roughly 90% of which are singletons. Sequences were obtained from peripheral blood. The receptor set was obtained from a woman aged 55-75 years with COVID-19, enrolled during active disease.

The chain combines TRBV9 with TRBJ2-7, with 7 bases aligning to TRBD1. The trim removed 3 bases at V and 6 bases at J, leaving 9 bases unmatched. From germline, CDR1 is SGDLS and CDR2 YYNGEE. This CDR3 is 14 amino acids long. The CDR3 DNA follows: TGTGCCAGCAGCGAGGGGAACAGGGGTCCCGAGCAGTACTTC. It is translated as CASSEGNRGPEQYF.

The chain joins TRBV4-1 to TRBJ2-1; TRBD2 matches 11 bases. The CDR3 length is 17 residues. Germline V gene sequence: CDR1 MGHRA, CDR2 YSYEKL. Trimming at V came to 2 bases and at J to 5 bases, leaving 8 bases not matched to a gene. The CDR3 coding sequence is TGCGCCAGCAGCCAAAGACTAGCGGGGCCCTTCAACAATGAGCAGTTCTTC. Its protein product is CASSQRLAGPFNNEQFF.

The rearrangement joins TRBV20-1 to TRBJ1-1; D uncertain. Per the germline V gene, CDR1 is DFQATT and CDR2 is SNEGSKA (reference sequence). Between the trimmed V and J ends, which lost 3 bases and 2 bases, there was a span of 4 bases. CDR3 length: 11 residues. The CDR3: CSASINTEAFF. The CDR3 DNA reads TGCAGTGCTAGCATTAACACTGAAGCTTTCTTT.

This clone has only a few counts. V usage is TRBV29-1 and J usage is TRBJ2-7; weak D call: TRBD1 (6 bases). Per germline, CDR1 SQVTM and CDR2 ANQGSEA. The V end was cut by 4 bases, the J end by 7 bases, with 14 bases between. This CDR3 has 12 amino acids. DNA of the CDR3: TGCAGCGTTGTCTTGGGGGCTCGGGAGCAGTACTTC. Its protein product is CSVVLGAREQYF.

This clone was observed a handful of times. This chain uses TRBV11-1 with TRBJ1-1, with 7 bases aligning to TRBD1. Looked up from germline, CDR1 is SGHAT and CDR2 is FQDESV (reference sequence). The CDR3 sequence is 16 residues long. V was clipped by 4 bases and J by 3 bases; unmatched bases: 11. This CDR3 is CASSSETATGDTEAFF. CDR3 bases: TGTGCCAGCAGCTCAGAGACCGCTACAGGGGACACTGAAGCTTTCTTT.

The gene calls are TRBV7-2 and TRBJ1-1; no firm D call. Germline-derived CDR1 and CDR2 are SGHTA and FQGNSA. V was shortened by 4 bases and J by 4 bases, with 13 bases between the two germline ends. The CDR3 contains 14 residues. The CDR3 bases are TGTGCCAGCAGCTCCCCGGTGAGTCGCACTGAAGCTTTCTTT. Amino acids: CASSSPVSRTEAFF.

This chain links TRBV7-2 with TRBJ2-7, with TRBD2 matching over 7 bases. Looked up from germline, CDR1 is SGHTA and CDR2 is FQGNSA. Trimming took 5 bases from V and 1 from J; bases not matched to a gene: 8. This CDR3 is 15 amino acids long. The CDR3: CASSDQGLGSYEQYF. CDR3 nucleotide sequence: TGTGCCAGCAGCGATCAAGGACTAGGGTCCTACGAGCAGTACTTC.

V gene TRBV5-1 combines with J gene TRBJ2-3, with TRBD1 matching over 9 bases. This CDR3 contains 17 residues. CDR1 is SGHRS and CDR2 is YFSETQ in the germline V gene. Trimming at V came to 0 bases and at J to 1 base, leaving 6 bases not matched to a gene. The CDR3, as DNA: TGCGCCAGCAGCTTGGCGGGGACAGGGAGGGGCACAGATACGCAGTATTTT. Residues: CASSLAGTGRGTDTQYF.

J is TRBJ2-3 and V is TRBV3-1 (or the pseudogene TRBV3-2); possibly TRBD1 for D (5 bases). Trimming removed 2 bases at V and 0 bases at J, with 12 bases between. The CDR3 sequence is 16 residues long. Germline V CDR1 and CDR2: LGHDT, YNNKEL (reference sequence). The CDR3 nucleotides are TGTGCCAGCAGCCAATCTGGGGCTAGTAGCACAGATACGCAGTATTTT. This encodes CASSQSGASSTDTQYF.

The J gene is TRBJ2-1, the V gene TRBV2, with D possibly TRBD1 on 6 matching bases. Germline V lookup: CDR1 SNHLY, CDR2 FYNNEI. V lost 6 bases, J lost 6 bases, and 15 bases lay in between. This CDR3 is 14 amino acids long. CDR3 residues: CASRSQGKFNEQFF. In DNA form, the CDR3 reads TGTGCCAGCAGAAGTCAGGGGAAATTCAATGAGCAGTTCTTC. The full variable domain, its missing parts supplied by reference TRBV2 and TRBJ2-1, is EPEVTQTPSHQVTQMGQEVILRCVPISNHLYFYWYRQILGQKVEFLVSFYNNEISEKSEIFDDQFSVERPDGSNFTLKIRSTKLEDSAMYFCASRSQGKFNEQFFGPGTRLTVL.

This clone was seen a few times. This sequence joins TRBV4-3 and TRBJ2-7, with 7 bases identical to TRBD1. The V gene's germline CDR1 is LGHNA and CDR2 YSLEER. This CDR3 comprises 14 residues. The V gene end was trimmed by 1 base and the J gene end by 8 bases; junction bases not matched to a gene: 8. The CDR3 loop is CASSQGSRGTKQYF. CDR3 sequence (DNA): TGCGCCAGCAGCCAAGGCAGCAGGGGGACGAAGCAGTACTTC.

V usage is TRBV6-4 and J usage is TRBJ2-1, with D unresolved. V was shortened by 4 bases and J by 1 base, with 5 bases between the two germline ends. CDR3 size: 13 residues. The germline V gene has CDR1 MRHNA and CDR2 SNTAGT. The CDR3 bases are TGTGCCAGCAGTGTAGAATCCTACAATGAGCAGTTCTTC. Its protein is CASSVESYNEQFF.

The J gene is TRBJ2-3, the V gene TRBV4-1; 7 bases map to TRBD2. V gave up 5 bases and J gave up 0 bases; unmatched junction bases: 14. Germline lookup yields CDR1 MGHRA and CDR2 YSYEKL. The CDR3 has 18 amino acids. CDR3: CASSARGGSGFSTDTQYF. CDR3 in DNA: TGCGCCAGCAGCGCTCGCGGCGGGAGCGGTTTTAGCACAGATACGCAGTATTTT.

The rearrangement joins TRBV5-6 to TRBJ1-6, with D perhaps matching TRBD1 (6 bases). This CDR3 is built from 14 residues. The V gene's germline CDR1 is SGHDT and CDR2 YYEEEE. V dropped 2 bases and J dropped 9 bases, with 12 bases sitting between them. The CDR3: CASSFVQGGSPLHF. CDR3 DNA sequence: TGTGCCAGCAGCTTCGTACAGGGTGGTTCACCCCTCCACTTT.

CDR3 loop: CAISDPSTGADTGELFF. CDR3 DNA: TGTGCCATCAGTGATCCTTCGACAGGGGCGGACACCGGGGAGCTGTTTTTT. The rearrangement links TRBV10-3 to TRBJ2-2; 8 nucleotides match TRBD1. The trim removed 3 bases at V and 3 bases at J, leaving 9 bases unmatched. CDR1 and CDR2 from the germline V gene are ENHRY and SYGVKD. The CDR3 loop spans 17 amino acids.

The chain couples TRBV3-1 (or the pseudogene TRBV3-2) to TRBJ1-1; D is uncertain. Germline assignment: CDR1 LGHDT and CDR2 YNNKEL (reference sequence). This CDR3 contains 13 residues. Trimming removed 1 base at V and 2 bases at J, with 5 bases between. Here the CDR3 DNA reads TGTGCCAGCAGCCAAGTTCTCAACACTGAAGCTTTCTTT. It yields the protein CASSQVLNTEAFF.

This chain connects TRBV5-8 to TRBJ1-6; D uncertain. The germline CDR1 and CDR2 sequences are SGHTS and YDEGEE. This CDR3 region has 15 residues. V was trimmed by 2 bases and J by 0 bases, leaving 6 bases between them. The CDR3 DNA reads as TGTGCCAGCAGCTTCGGGAGCTCCTATAATTCACCCCTCCACTTT. The encoded protein is CASSFGSSYNSPLHF.

This chain links TRBV9 with TRBJ2-6; D unclear. The germline CDR1 and CDR2 sequences are SGDLS and YYNGEE. The CDR3 loop spans 17 amino acids. V was trimmed by 1 base and J by 0 bases, leaving 11 bases between them. The CDR3 here is CASSVSPEFSGANVLTF. CDR3 bases: TGTGCCAGCAGCGTAAGCCCCGAATTCTCTGGGGCCAACGTCCTGACTTTC. The variable domain in full, completed from reference TRBV9 and TRBJ2-6, reads DSGVTQTPKHLITATGQRVTLRCSPRSGDLSVYWYQQSLDQGLQFLIQYYNGEERAKGNILERFSAQQFPDLHSELNLSSLELGDSALYFCASSVSPEFSGANVLTFGAGSRLTVL.

V is TRBV7-6 and J is TRBJ2-5; TRBD1 matches at 8 bases. Looked up from germline, CDR1 is SGHVS and CDR2 is FNYEAQ. This CDR3 comprises 15 residues. Germline trimming cut 3 bases from V and 1 base from J; bases unmatched to any gene: 4. The CDR3 loop is CASSLPGTGQETQYF. CDR3 sequence (DNA): TGTGCCAGCAGCTTGCCCGGGACAGGCCAAGAGACCCAGTACTTC.

The J gene is TRBJ1-2, the V gene TRBV27, with 7 nucleotides matching TRBD1. Looked up from germline, CDR1 is MNHEY and CDR2 is SMNVEV (reference sequence). The CDR3 spans 14 residues. The junction had 6 bases not matched to a gene; V was cut back by 2 bases and J by 6 bases. CDR3 region: CASSLGARGNGYTF. The DNA of the CDR3 is TGTGCCAGCAGTTTAGGGGCCAGGGGGAATGGCTACACCTTC.

This clone was counted once. This chain links TRBV4-3 with TRBJ2-3; possible D gene TRBD2, 5 bases. The germline CDR1 and CDR2 sequences are LGHNA and YSLEER. With 1 base removed from V and 10 bases from J, the gap between germline ends came to 12 bases. The CDR3 is 13 amino acids. CDR3 loop: CASSQADYRSQYF. The CDR3 region has the DNA TGCGCCAGCAGCCAAGCCGACTACCGTTCGCAGTATTTT.

This clone was observed a single time. The chain uses TRBV7-2 and TRBJ1-1; TRBD1 might be the D (5 bases). The length of the CDR3 is 15 residues. V was clipped by 5 bases and J by 1 base, with 14 bases between them. Germline V lookup: CDR1 SGHTA, CDR2 FQGNSA. The CDR3 is CASSLRVAGNTEAFF. CDR3 DNA sequence: TGTGCCAGCAGCCTCAGGGTAGCAGGGAACACTGAAGCTTTCTTT. Full variable domain (rest looked up from reference TRBV7-2 and TRBJ1-1): GAGVSQSPSNKVTEKGKDVELRCDPISGHTALYWYRQSLGQGLEFLIYFQGNSAPDKSGLPSDRFSAERTGGSVSTLTIQRTQQEDSAVYLCASSLRVAGNTEAFFGQGTRLTVV.

The V gene is TRBV6-6, the J gene TRBJ1-6; D not resolved. The CDR3 is made up of 14 amino acids. Germline V lookup: CDR1 MNHNY, CDR2 SVGAGI (reference sequence). The V and J ends lost 4 bases and 5 bases respectively, with 9 bases between them. The CDR3 nucleotides read TGTGCCAGCAGTTGGGGAGATAATAATTCACCCCTCCACTTT. Its protein is CASSWGDNNSPLHF.

This chain joins TRBV14 and TRBJ2-1; TRBD2 aligns across 7 bases. The CDR3 is made up of 15 amino acids. V gave up 3 bases and J gave up 1 base; unmatched junction bases: 3. In germline, CDR1 is SGHDN, CDR2 FVKESK. This CDR3 is CASSHFGGSYNEQFF. In DNA, the CDR3 is TGTGCCAGCAGCCACTTCGGGGGGTCCTACAATGAGCAGTTCTTC.

This chain connects TRBV7-8 to TRBJ1-1; possibly TRBD1 for D (6 bases). The CDR3 runs 13 residues. Germline V gives CDR1 SGHVS, CDR2 FQNEAQ. V was shortened by 5 bases and J by 7 bases, with 14 bases between the two germline ends. In nucleotides, the CDR3 is TGTGCCAGCAGCCAAGACAGGCCTCGTGAAGCTTTCTTT. It codes for CASSQDRPREAFF.

This chain links TRBV6-2 or TRBV6-3 with TRBJ1-6; TRBD1 is a possible D gene (5 bases). V gave up 4 bases and J gave up 4 bases, with 14 bases separating them. The length of the CDR3 is 16 residues. Germline lookup yields CDR1 MNHEY and CDR2 SVGEGT. CDR3 residues: CASSSYSQGYNSPLHF. Written as DNA, the CDR3 is TGTGCCAGCAGTTCCTACTCCCAGGGATATAATTCACCCCTCCACTTT.